Each of the 15 T cell receptor beta chains below was sequenced from the same sample in a study of blood T cell repertoires in COVID-19. Produced via immunoSEQ multiplex PCR; TCRdb's table is partial and in-frame only. The sample consists of 250,000 to 300,000 clones, roughly 92% of them appearing once. Sequences were obtained from peripheral blood. Every receptor here comes from a woman aged 25 to 39 with COVID-19, enrolled during active disease.

The genes are TRBV3-1 (or the pseudogene TRBV3-2) and TRBJ2-1; 8 bases map to TRBD2. The germline V gene has CDR1 LGHDT and CDR2 YNNKEL (reference sequence). Trimming removed 6 bases from V and 5 bases from J; junction bases left unmatched: 6. The CDR3 totals 14 residues. DNA of the CDR3: TGTGCCAGCAGACCTCTAGCGGGCGACAATGAGCAGTTCTTC. Translated, it gives CASRPLAGDNEQFF.

This chain links TRBV7-9 with TRBJ1-4; 10 bases agree with TRBD1. The CDR3 totals 14 residues. V trimming: 5 bases; J trimming: 6 bases; junction bases outside the gene matches: 3. The germline V gene encodes CDR1 SEHNR and CDR2 FQNEAQ (reference sequence). DNA for the CDR3: TGTGCCAGCAGCCCTGGACAGGGGGATGAAAAACTGTTTTTT. It yields the protein CASSPGQGDEKLFF.

This sequence joins TRBV5-1 and TRBJ2-7, with TRBD2 identical over 13 bases. With 4 bases clipped from V and 0 bases from J, the junction kept 7 bases outside the gene matches. This CDR3 is 17 amino acids long. CDR1 and CDR2 from the germline V gene are SGHRS and YFSETQ. The CDR3 nucleotides read TGCGCCAGCAGCAAAAGACTAGCGGGAGGAGTCTCCTACGAGCAGTACTTC. This codes for CASSKRLAGGVSYEQYF.

This clone was picked up a small number of times. The chain couples TRBV19 to TRBJ1-5; D is unclear. The germline V and J ends were trimmed by 6 bases and 7 bases, with 19 bases remaining between them. The CDR3 contains 15 residues. Germline V gene sequence: CDR1 LNHDA, CDR2 SQIVND (reference sequence). This CDR3 reads CASRSSGFSTQPQHF. In DNA, the CDR3 is TGTGCCAGTAGATCCTCGGGGTTTAGTACCCAGCCCCAGCATTTT.

The chain uses TRBV7-9 and TRBJ1-2, with D perhaps TRBD1 (6 bases). The CDR3 runs 15 residues. Germline CDR1 is SEHNR and CDR2 is FQNEAQ (reference sequence). V was cut by 5 bases and J by 1 base, with 14 bases left in between. This chain's CDR3 is CASSPWTELNYGYTF. The CDR3 bases are TGTGCCAGCAGCCCTTGGACAGAGCTTAACTATGGCTACACCTTC.

The rearrangement uses TRBV19 and TRBJ1-3, with D hard to call. The V end was cut by 6 bases, the J end by 3 bases, with 12 bases between. CDR3 length: 14 amino acids. Germline CDR1 reads LNHDA; CDR2 reads SQIVND (reference sequence). The CDR3 sequence: CASSEGGGGNTIYF. The CDR3 DNA reads TGTGCCAGTAGCGAAGGAGGAGGTGGAAACACCATATATTTT.

V is TRBV19 and J is TRBJ2-7; TRBD1 is a possible D gene (8 bases). Germline V lookup: CDR1 LNHDA, CDR2 SQIVND (reference sequence). This CDR3 contains 19 residues. V gave up 3 bases and J gave up 3 bases, with 27 bases separating them. CDR3: CASSMRFGGTGGVLYEQYF. In DNA form, the CDR3 reads TGTGCCAGTAGTATGAGATTTGGAGGTACAGGGGGGGTTCTCTACGAGCAGTACTTC.

This clone was picked up one time. The genes are TRBV4-2 and TRBJ1-2; D is perhaps TRBD1 (5 bases). V lost 0 bases, J lost 7 bases, and 15 bases lay in between. This CDR3 has 15 residues. Germline V gene sequence: CDR1 LGHNA, CDR2 YNFKEQ. Here the CDR3 reads CASSQDWSTGVGYTF. In DNA form, the CDR3 reads TGTGCCAGCAGCCAAGATTGGTCCACAGGCGTTGGCTACACCTTC.

The chain links TRBV5-1 to TRBJ2-5, with 9 bases identical to TRBD2. Trimming cost V 0 bases and J 4 bases; bases outside gene matches: 7. The CDR3 is 16 amino acids. Germline values: CDR1 SGHRS, CDR2 YFSETQ. The CDR3 region has the DNA TGCGCCAGCAGCTTGGATATTAGCGGGAGCCCAGAGACCCAGTACTTC. Protein sequence: CASSLDISGSPETQYF.

This chain connects TRBV11-2 to TRBJ2-1; 9 bases are shared with TRBD2. The CDR3 loop spans 16 amino acids. J gave up 4 bases and V 5 bases, and 9 bases lay outside the gene matches. CDR1 and CDR2 (germline): SGHAT, FQNNGV. The CDR3 region is CASSQVRLADYNEQFF. In DNA form, the CDR3 reads TGTGCCAGCAGCCAGGTCCGACTAGCGGATTACAATGAGCAGTTCTTC.

J is TRBJ2-3 and V is TRBV7-2; D unclear. Trimming shortened V by 5 bases and J by 8 bases, and 14 bases separated the two germline ends. Looked up from germline, CDR1 is SGHTA and CDR2 is FQGNSA. The CDR3 runs to 13 residues. The CDR3 coding sequence is TGTGCCAGCAGCCCAGGCCTGGGTGGTACGCAGTATTTT. This codes for CASSPGLGGTQYF. The full variable domain, completed using reference TRBV7-2 and TRBJ2-3, is GAGVSQSPSNKVTEKGKDVELRCDPISGHTALYWYRQSLGQGLEFLIYFQGNSAPDKSGLPSDRFSAERTGGSVSTLTIQRTQQEDSAVYLCASSPGLGGTQYFGPGTRLTVL.

The genes are TRBV27 and TRBJ1-1; 8 bases match TRBD1. The CDR3 extends over 14 amino acids. Germline V gene lookup returns CDR1 MNHEY and CDR2 SMNVEV (reference sequence). Unmatched junction bases numbered 7, after V lost 6 bases and J lost 4 bases. The CDR3, as DNA: TGTGCCAGCAGCTATACAGGGGGGATCACTGAAGCTTTCTTT. It encodes CASSYTGGITEAFF.

The chain's CDR3 is CASARDSYEQFF. The CDR3 region has the DNA TGTGCCAGCGCCCGGGACAGTTATGAGCAGTTCTTC. V is TRBV27 and J is TRBJ2-1, with TRBD1 matching 7 bases. The trim removed 8 bases at V and 8 bases at J, leaving 6 bases unmatched. Germline CDR1 is MNHEY and CDR2 is SMNVEV (reference sequence). CDR3 size: 12 residues.

CDR3: CASSPGDRGESPLHF. In DNA, the CDR3 is TGTGCCAGCAGCCCGGGTGACAGGGGCGAGTCACCCCTCCACTTT. This chain links TRBV5-4 with TRBJ1-6, with 8 nucleotides matching TRBD1. Per the germline V gene, CDR1 is SGHNT and CDR2 is YYREEE (reference sequence). The CDR3 runs to 15 residues. J was trimmed by 10 bases and V by 4 bases; bases with no gene match: 10.

This clone was observed once. V is TRBV5-5 and J is TRBJ1-3; 7 nucleotides line up with TRBD1. CDR3 length equals 15 residues. Unmatched junction bases numbered 3, after V lost 2 bases and J lost 1 base. Looked up from germline, CDR1 is SGHKS and CDR2 is YYEKEE (reference sequence). The CDR3 sequence is CASSFSGGSGNTIYF. The CDR3 region has the DNA TGTGCCAGCAGCTTCTCAGGGGGATCTGGAAACACCATATATTTT.